This T cell receptor (beta chain) was recovered during a study of T cell repertoires in cytomegalovirus infection. With 7 bases removed from V and 2 bases from J, the gap between germline ends came to 27 bases. The V gene's germline CDR1 is MDHEN and CDR2 SYDVKM. The CDR3 is made up of 20 amino acids. From the reads, TCRdb called clonotypes with MiXCR, one entry per CDR3 protein. There are approximately 500,000 distinct CDR3 sequences in the sample; 16% occur only once, and 20% to 30% lies in the top ten. This chain joins TRBV28 and TRBJ2-6, with D perhaps matching TRBD1 (6 bases). The material sequenced was CD8+ T cells from PBMCs. The sequence derives from a human donor in good health (CMV status not recorded). Some clones in this sample may be carry-over from other donors' samples. The CDR3 region has the DNA TGTGCCAGCACCTTGGGAACAGGGCAATTCTCCGTCCCTGGGGCCAACGTCCTGACTTTC. It translates to CASTLGTGQFSVPGANVLTF.